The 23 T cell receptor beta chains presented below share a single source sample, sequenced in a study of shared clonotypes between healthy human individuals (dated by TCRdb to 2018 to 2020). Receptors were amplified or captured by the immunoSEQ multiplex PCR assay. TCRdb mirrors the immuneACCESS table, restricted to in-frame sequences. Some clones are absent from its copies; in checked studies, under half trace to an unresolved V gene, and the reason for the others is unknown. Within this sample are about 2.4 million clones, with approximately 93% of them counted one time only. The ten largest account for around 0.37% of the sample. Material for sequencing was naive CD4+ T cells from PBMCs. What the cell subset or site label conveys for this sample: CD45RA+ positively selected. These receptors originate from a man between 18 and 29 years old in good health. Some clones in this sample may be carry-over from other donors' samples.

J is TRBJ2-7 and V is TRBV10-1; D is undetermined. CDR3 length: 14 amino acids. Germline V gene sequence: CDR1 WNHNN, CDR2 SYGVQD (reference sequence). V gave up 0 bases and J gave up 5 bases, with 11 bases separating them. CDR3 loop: CASSESLGWDEQYF. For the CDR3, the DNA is TGCGCCAGCAGTGAGTCGTTGGGGTGGGACGAGCAGTACTTC.

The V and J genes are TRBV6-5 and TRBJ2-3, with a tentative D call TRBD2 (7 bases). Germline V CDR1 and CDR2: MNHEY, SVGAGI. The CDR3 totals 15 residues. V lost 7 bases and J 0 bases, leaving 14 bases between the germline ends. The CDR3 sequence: CASTQGGASTDTQYF. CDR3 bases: TGTGCCAGCACCCAAGGGGGGGCTAGCACAGATACGCAGTATTTT.

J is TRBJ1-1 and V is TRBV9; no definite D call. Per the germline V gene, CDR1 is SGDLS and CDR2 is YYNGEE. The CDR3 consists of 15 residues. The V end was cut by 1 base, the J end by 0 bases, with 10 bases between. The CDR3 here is CASSVQASMNTEAFF. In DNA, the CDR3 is TGTGCCAGCAGCGTACAGGCTAGCATGAACACTGAAGCTTTCTTT.

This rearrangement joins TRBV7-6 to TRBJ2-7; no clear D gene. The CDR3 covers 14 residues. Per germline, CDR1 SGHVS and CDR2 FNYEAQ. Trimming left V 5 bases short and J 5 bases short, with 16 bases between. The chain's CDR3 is CASSLVDRGHEQYF. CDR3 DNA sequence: TGTGCCAGCAGCCTAGTAGACCGTGGGCACGAGCAGTACTTC.

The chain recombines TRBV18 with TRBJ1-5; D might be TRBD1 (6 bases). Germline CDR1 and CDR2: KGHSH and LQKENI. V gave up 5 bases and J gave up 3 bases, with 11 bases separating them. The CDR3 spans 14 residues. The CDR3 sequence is CASSWTVDNQPQHF. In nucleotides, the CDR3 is TGTGCCAGCTCATGGACAGTTGACAATCAGCCCCAGCATTTT.

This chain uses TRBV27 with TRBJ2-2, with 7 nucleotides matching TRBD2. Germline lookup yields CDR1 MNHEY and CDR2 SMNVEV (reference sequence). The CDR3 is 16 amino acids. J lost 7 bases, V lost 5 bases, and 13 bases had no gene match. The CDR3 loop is CASSTRGGLEIGELFF. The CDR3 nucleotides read TGTGCCAGCAGTACCCGGGGAGGACTAGAGATCGGGGAGCTGTTTTTT.

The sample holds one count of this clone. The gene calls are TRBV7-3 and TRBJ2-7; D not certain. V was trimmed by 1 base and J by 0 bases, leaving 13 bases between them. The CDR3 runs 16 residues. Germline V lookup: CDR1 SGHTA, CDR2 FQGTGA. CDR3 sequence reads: CASSLKPSKSSYEQYF. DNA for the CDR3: TGTGCCAGCAGCTTAAAACCCAGCAAGAGCTCCTACGAGCAGTACTTC.

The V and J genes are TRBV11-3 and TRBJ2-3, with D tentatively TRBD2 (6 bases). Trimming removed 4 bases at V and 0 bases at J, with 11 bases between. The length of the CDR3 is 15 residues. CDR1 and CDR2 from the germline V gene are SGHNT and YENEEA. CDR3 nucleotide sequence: TGTGCCAGCAGCTCCCGAGGGACTAGCACAGATACGCAGTATTTT. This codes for CASSSRGTSTDTQYF.

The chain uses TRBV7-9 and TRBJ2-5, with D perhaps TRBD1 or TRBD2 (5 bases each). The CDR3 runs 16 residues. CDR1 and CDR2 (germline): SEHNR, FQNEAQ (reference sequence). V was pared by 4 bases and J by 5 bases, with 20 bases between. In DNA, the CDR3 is TGTGCCAGCAGCTCCCGGTCCGAGGGGCAGCGGGAGACCCAGTACTTC. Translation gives CASSSRSEGQRETQYF.

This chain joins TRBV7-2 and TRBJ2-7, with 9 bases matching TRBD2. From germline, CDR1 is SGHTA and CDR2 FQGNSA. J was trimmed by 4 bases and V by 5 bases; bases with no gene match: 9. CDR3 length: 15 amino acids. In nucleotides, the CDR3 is TGTGCCAGCAGCCCCCGACTAGCGGTCGAATACGAGCAGTACTTC. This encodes CASSPRLAVEYEQYF.

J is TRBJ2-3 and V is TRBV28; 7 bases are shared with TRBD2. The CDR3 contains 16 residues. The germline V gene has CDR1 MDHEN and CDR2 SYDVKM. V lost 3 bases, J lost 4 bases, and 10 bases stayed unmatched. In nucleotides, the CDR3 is TGTGCCAGCAGTTTGCGGGAGCCCCTCCGGGCAGATACGCAGTATTTT. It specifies CASSLREPLRADTQYF. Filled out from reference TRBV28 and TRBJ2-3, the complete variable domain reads DVKVTQSSRYLVKRTGEKVFLECVQDMDHENMFWYRQDPGLGLRLIYFSYDVKMKEKGDIPEGYSVSREKKERFSLILESASTNQTSMYLCASSLREPLRADTQYFGPGTRLTVL.

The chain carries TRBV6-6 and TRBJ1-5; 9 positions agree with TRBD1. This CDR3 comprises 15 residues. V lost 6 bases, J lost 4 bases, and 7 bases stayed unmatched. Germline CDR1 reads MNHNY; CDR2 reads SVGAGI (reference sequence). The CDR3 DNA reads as TGTGCCAGCAGAGACTCCGGGACAGGGAATCAGCCCCAGCATTTT. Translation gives CASRDSGTGNQPQHF.

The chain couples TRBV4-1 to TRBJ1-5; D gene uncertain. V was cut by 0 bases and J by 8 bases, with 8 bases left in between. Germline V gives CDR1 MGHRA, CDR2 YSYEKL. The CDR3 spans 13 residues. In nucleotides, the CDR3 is TGCGCCAGCAGCCAAGATCCCCAAAAGCCCCAGCATTTT. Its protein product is CASSQDPQKPQHF.

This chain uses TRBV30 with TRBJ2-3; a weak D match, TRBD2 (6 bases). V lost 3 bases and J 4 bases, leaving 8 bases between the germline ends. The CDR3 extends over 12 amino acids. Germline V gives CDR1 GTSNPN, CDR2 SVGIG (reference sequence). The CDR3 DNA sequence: TGTGCCTGGAGCGGGAGCCCAGATACGCAGTATTTT. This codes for CAWSGSPDTQYF.

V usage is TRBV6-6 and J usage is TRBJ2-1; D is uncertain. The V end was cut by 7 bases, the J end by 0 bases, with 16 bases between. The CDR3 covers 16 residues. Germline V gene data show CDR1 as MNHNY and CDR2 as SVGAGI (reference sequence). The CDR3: CASIVSETFSYNEQFF. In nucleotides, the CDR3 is TGTGCCAGCATTGTAAGCGAAACCTTCTCCTACAATGAGCAGTTCTTC.

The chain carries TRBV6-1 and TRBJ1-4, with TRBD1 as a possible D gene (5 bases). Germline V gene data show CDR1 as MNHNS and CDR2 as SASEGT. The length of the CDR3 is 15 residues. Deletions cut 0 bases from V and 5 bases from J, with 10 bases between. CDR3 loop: CASSEAGPANEKLFF. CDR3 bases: TGTGCCAGCAGTGAAGCGGGGCCAGCAAATGAAAAACTGTTTTTT.

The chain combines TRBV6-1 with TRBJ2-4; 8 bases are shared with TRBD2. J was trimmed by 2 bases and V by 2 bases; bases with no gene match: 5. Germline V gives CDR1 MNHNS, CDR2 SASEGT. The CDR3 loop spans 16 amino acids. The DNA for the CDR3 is TGTGCCAGCAGTGAACCCAGCGGGGGAACCAAAAACATTCAGTACTTC. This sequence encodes CASSEPSGGTKNIQYF.

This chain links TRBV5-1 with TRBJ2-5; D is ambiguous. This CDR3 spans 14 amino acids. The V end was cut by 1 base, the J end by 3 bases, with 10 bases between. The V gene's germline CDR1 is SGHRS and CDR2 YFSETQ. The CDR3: CASSLFGIEETQYF. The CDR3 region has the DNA TGCGCCAGCAGCTTGTTTGGGATCGAAGAGACCCAGTACTTC.

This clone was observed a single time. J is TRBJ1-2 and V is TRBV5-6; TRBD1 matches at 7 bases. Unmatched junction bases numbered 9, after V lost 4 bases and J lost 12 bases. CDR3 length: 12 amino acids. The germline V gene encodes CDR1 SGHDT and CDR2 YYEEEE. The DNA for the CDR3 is TGTGCCAGCAGCCCGCGACAGGGAATTAACACCTTC. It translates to CASSPRQGINTF.

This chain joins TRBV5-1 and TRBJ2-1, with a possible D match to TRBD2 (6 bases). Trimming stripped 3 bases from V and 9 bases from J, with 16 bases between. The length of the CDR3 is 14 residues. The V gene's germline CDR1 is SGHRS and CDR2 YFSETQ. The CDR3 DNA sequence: TGCGCCAGCAGCTGGTCGGGGGATCGCGGTGAGCAGTTCTTC. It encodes CASSWSGDRGEQFF.

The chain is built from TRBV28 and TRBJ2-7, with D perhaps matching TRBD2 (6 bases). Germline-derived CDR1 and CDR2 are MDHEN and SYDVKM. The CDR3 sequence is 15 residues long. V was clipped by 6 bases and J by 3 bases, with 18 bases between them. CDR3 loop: CASSPSGDRIYEQYF. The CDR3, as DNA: TGTGCCAGCAGCCCGTCGGGGGATCGGATCTACGAGCAGTACTTC.

CDR3 residues: CASYTGTLNTGELFF. Written as DNA, the CDR3 is TGTGCCAGCTATACCGGGACATTGAACACCGGGGAGCTGTTTTTT. The gene calls are TRBV28 and TRBJ2-2; a possible D gene is TRBD1 (6 bases). The CDR3 runs to 15 residues. With 8 bases removed from V and 1 base from J, the gap between germline ends came to 14 bases. Looked up from germline, CDR1 is MDHEN and CDR2 is SYDVKM.

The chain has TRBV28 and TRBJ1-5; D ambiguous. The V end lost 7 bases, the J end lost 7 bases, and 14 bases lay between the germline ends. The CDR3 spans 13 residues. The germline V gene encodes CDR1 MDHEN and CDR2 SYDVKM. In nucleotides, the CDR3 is TGTGCCAGCACCCCTAGGGAGGGACAGCCCCAGCATTTT. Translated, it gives CASTPREGQPQHF.